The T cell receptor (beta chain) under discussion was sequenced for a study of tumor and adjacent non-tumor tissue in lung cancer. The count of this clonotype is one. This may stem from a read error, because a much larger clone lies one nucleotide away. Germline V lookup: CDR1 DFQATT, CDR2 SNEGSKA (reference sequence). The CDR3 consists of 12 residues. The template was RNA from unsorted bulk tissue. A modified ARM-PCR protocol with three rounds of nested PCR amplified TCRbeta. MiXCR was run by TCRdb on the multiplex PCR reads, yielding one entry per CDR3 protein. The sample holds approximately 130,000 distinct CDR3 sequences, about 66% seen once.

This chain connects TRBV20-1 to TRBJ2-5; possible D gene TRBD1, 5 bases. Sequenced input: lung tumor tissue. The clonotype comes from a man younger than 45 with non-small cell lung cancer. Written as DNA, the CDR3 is TGCAGTGCCTCGGACAAACAAGAGGCCCAGTACTTC. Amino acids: CSASDKQEAQYF.